These 5 T cell receptor beta chains came from one sample sequenced in a study of T-cell memory formation after mild COVID-19. Using its own MiXCR run on the 5' RACE reads, TCRdb lists one record per CDR3 protein. Counted here are approximately 48,000 distinct CDR3 sequences, approximately 6.6% occurring once; the ten biggest clones make up roughly 1.5%. The specimen was PBMCs or a T cell subset sorted from them (not recorded which). The receptors shown here come from a man aged 18 to 29 who had mild COVID-19 (a few samples of this study predate the infection). Cell type and time point are not known.

This clonotype came up many times. V usage is TRBV7-2 and J usage is TRBJ2-5, with D perhaps matching TRBD2 (7 bases). The CDR3 is 14 amino acids. From germline, CDR1 is SGHTA and CDR2 FQGNSA. Between the trimmed V and J ends, which lost 5 bases and 5 bases, there was a span of 15 bases. This chain's CDR3 is CASSPPGGRETQYF. Written as DNA, the CDR3 is TGTGCCAGCAGCCCCCCGGGGGGCCGGGAGACCCAGTACTTC.

This clonotype was seen a handful of times. This chain joins TRBV29-1 and TRBJ2-1; TRBD2 aligns across 9 bases. CDR1 and CDR2 from the germline V gene are SQVTM and ANQGSEA. This CDR3 region has 13 residues. CDR3 DNA sequence: TGCAGTGGGAGGCGGGGGGGCCCCAATGAGCAGTTCTTC. This translates into CSGRRGGPNEQFF.

This clonotype was observed at least ten times. V gene TRBV5-1 combines with J gene TRBJ1-1; no clear D gene. CDR3 length: 13 amino acids. CDR1 SGHRS and CDR2 YFSETQ come from the germline V gene. Trimming stripped 4 bases from V and 5 bases from J, with 12 bases between. The CDR3 reads CASSEERSTEAFF. In DNA, the CDR3 is TGCGCCAGCAGCGAGGAGCGGAGTACTGAAGCTTTCTTT.

The chain joins TRBV6-5 to TRBJ2-7, with 10 bases aligning to TRBD2. Germline CDR1 and CDR2: MNHEY and SVGAGI. CDR3 length: 16 residues. V shed 1 base, J shed 2 bases, and the junction held 5 bases outside the gene matches. This CDR3 is CASSYFLAGDTYEQYF. The CDR3 DNA is TGTGCCAGCAGTTACTTCCTAGCGGGGGATACCTACGAGCAGTACTTC.

The chain couples TRBV2 to TRBJ1-2; possible D gene TRBD1, 6 bases. Germline CDR1 reads SNHLY; CDR2 reads FYNNEI. This CDR3 contains 13 residues. V gave up 6 bases and J gave up 0 bases, with 8 bases separating them. The CDR3 protein is CASRGASNYGYTF. In nucleotides, the CDR3 is TGTGCCAGCAGGGGGGCCTCTAACTATGGCTACACCTTC.